These 24 T cell receptor beta chains came from one sample sequenced in a study of blood T cell repertoires in COVID-19. The protocol was immunoSEQ multiplex PCR, while the TCRdb copy is restricted to in-frame clones and leaves out a portion. The sample has tens of thousands of clones, more than 75% seen once; the top ten hold about 4%. The sequenced sample was peripheral blood. These receptors all come from a man aged 40-49 years with COVID-19, enrolled during active disease.

The chain uses TRBV2 and TRBJ1-4; 9 nucleotides agree with TRBD1. Germline loops: CDR1 SNHLY, CDR2 FYNNEI. V shed 5 bases, J shed 0 bases, and the junction held 7 bases outside the gene matches. This CDR3 has 17 residues. As DNA, the CDR3 is TGTGCCAGCAGTCGGACAGGGGTTACGGCAACTAATGAAAAACTGTTTTTT. Protein sequence: CASSRTGVTATNEKLFF.

This clone was found once. The chain has TRBV21-1 and TRBJ1-3. TRBV21-1 is designated a pseudogene. There are 15 residues in the CDR3. CDR3 bases: TGTGCCAGCAGCAAATTAGGAGGGTTCGGAAACACCATATATTTT. Translated: CASSKLGGFGNTIYF.

This clone was counted a few times. This chain connects TRBV5-4 to TRBJ2-5; D may be TRBD2 (5 bases). The length of the CDR3 is 13 residues. Germline assignment: CDR1 SGHNT and CDR2 YYREEE (reference sequence). V was trimmed by 4 bases and J by 5 bases, leaving 12 bases between them. CDR3 sequence (DNA): TGTGCCAGCAGCGCCGGACTGAAGGAGACCCAGTACTTC. Its protein product is CASSAGLKETQYF.

The gene calls are TRBV10-3 and TRBJ2-1; 15 nucleotides align to TRBD2. CDR1 ENHRY and CDR2 SYGVKD come from the germline V gene. The CDR3 consists of 16 residues. Trimming at V came to 6 bases and at J to 7 bases, leaving 7 bases not matched to a gene. CDR3 in amino acids: CAIRPTGTSGRNEQFF. CDR3 in DNA: TGTGCCATCAGGCCGACAGGGACTAGCGGGAGGAATGAGCAGTTCTTC.

This sequence joins TRBV5-3 and TRBJ1-1, with D uncertain. TRBV5-3 is treated as an ORF (open reading frame) with a function not yet certain. The CDR3 covers 14 residues. The V gene lost 1 base and the J gene lost 2 bases, with 9 bases spanning the gap. The CDR3 DNA is TGTGCCAGAAGCTTGTCCAGTGTAAACACTGAAGCTTTCTTT. It yields the protein CARSLSSVNTEAFF.

The chain uses TRBV29-1 and TRBJ1-5, with D uncertain. The germline V and J ends were trimmed by 4 bases and 0 bases, with 10 bases remaining between them. From germline, CDR1 is SQVTM and CDR2 ANQGSEA. The CDR3 loop spans 14 amino acids. CDR3 nucleotide sequence: TGCAGCGTTGGTGGGCTTAATAGCAATCAGCCCCAGCATTTT. This encodes CSVGGLNSNQPQHF. Full variable domain (remainder filled in from reference TRBV29-1 and TRBJ1-5): SAVISQKPSRDICQRGTSLTIQCQVDSQVTMMFWYRQQPGQSLTLIATANQGSEATYESGFVIDKFPISRPNLTFSTLTVSNMSPEDSSIYLCSVGGLNSNQPQHFGDGTRLSIL.

This chain connects TRBV3-1 (or the pseudogene TRBV3-2) to TRBJ2-1; D uncertain. The V end lost 1 base, the J end lost 6 bases, and 4 bases lay between the germline ends. The CDR3 spans 12 residues. Germline V CDR1 and CDR2: LGHDT, YNNKEL (reference sequence). CDR3 in DNA: TGTGCCAGCAGCCAAGTCTTCAATGAGCAGTTCTTC. Protein: CASSQVFNEQFF.

The chain uses TRBV21-1 and TRBJ2-5; TRBD1 is taken as the D call from the table, unchecked against the DNA. TRBV21-1 is deemed a pseudogene. The CDR3 length is 13 residues. The CDR3 here is CATAQGFQETQYF. For the CDR3, the DNA is TGTGCCACCGCCCAGGGGTTCCAAGAGACCCAGTACTTC.

V and J are TRBV5-5 and TRBJ1-3; 9 bases line up with TRBD1. The length of the CDR3 is 16 residues. V was pared by 0 bases and J by 2 bases, with 3 bases of the junction left unmatched. Germline V gene lookup returns CDR1 SGHKS and CDR2 YYEKEE (reference sequence). For the CDR3, the DNA is TGTGCCAGCAGCTTGGGGGGGACAGGGACTGGAAACACCATATATTTT. Translating it yields CASSLGGTGTGNTIYF.

The chain recombines TRBV2 with TRBJ2-5; D perhaps matches TRBD2 (6 bases). Trimming took off 2 bases at V and 1 base at J, with 11 bases between the two ends. Germline-derived CDR1 and CDR2 are SNHLY and FYNNEI. There are 15 residues in the CDR3. CDR3 sequence reads: CASSEQGLPQETQYF. DNA for the CDR3: TGTGCCAGCAGTGAACAAGGACTACCCCAAGAGACCCAGTACTTC.

The CDR3, as DNA: TGTGCCAGCAGCTCACAGGGGTACTCCTACGAGCAGTACTTC. Its protein product is CASSSQGYSYEQYF. The genes are TRBV5-6 and TRBJ2-7; 7 nucleotides align to TRBD1. With V trimmed by 3 bases and J by 0 bases, 3 bases remained unmatched. This CDR3 comprises 14 residues. CDR1 is SGHDT, CDR2 YYEEEE, per germline.

The chain couples TRBV18 to TRBJ2-2; 13 positions match TRBD2. The CDR3 is 16 residues long. CDR1 KGHSH and CDR2 LQKENI come from the germline V gene. V lost 6 bases, J lost 2 bases, and 3 bases stayed unmatched. This CDR3 is CASSRTSGGNTGELFF. DNA for the CDR3: TGTGCCAGCTCCCGGACTAGCGGGGGAAACACCGGGGAGCTGTTTTTT.

The V and J genes are TRBV7-2 and TRBJ2-5, with 9 bases fitting TRBD2. V was pared by 3 bases and J by 5 bases, with 10 bases of the junction left unmatched. Germline V gives CDR1 SGHTA, CDR2 FQGNSA. This CDR3 contains 16 residues. The CDR3 protein is CASSFVSGTSRETQYF. For the CDR3, the DNA is TGTGCCAGCAGCTTCGTTTCCGGGACTAGCAGGGAGACCCAGTACTTC. Full variable domain (remainder filled in from reference TRBV7-2 and TRBJ2-5): GAGVSQSPSNKVTEKGKDVELRCDPISGHTALYWYRQSLGQGLEFLIYFQGNSAPDKSGLPSDRFSAERTGGSVSTLTIQRTQQEDSAVYLCASSFVSGTSRETQYFGPGTRLLVL.

J is TRBJ2-7 and V is TRBV4-1; 7 nucleotides agree with TRBD2. CDR3 length: 14 residues. CDR1 and CDR2 (germline): MGHRA, YSYEKL. V lost 4 bases, J lost 2 bases, and 5 bases stayed unmatched. CDR3 coding DNA: TGCGCCAGCAGCCTCGGTGGGGGGGCCTACGAGCAGTACTTC. Translated, it gives CASSLGGGAYEQYF.

The chain is built from TRBV5-1 and TRBJ1-1, with TRBD1 matching 7 bases. There are 16 residues in the CDR3. Trimming at V came to 3 bases and at J to 0 bases, leaving 8 bases not matched to a gene. Germline CDR1 is SGHRS and CDR2 is YFSETQ. The CDR3 spells CASSWGTADMNTEAFF. The CDR3 nucleotides are TGCGCCAGCAGCTGGGGGACAGCTGATATGAACACTGAAGCTTTCTTT.

The gene calls are TRBV28 and TRBJ2-3, with TRBD2 matching 10 bases. Germline-derived CDR1 and CDR2 are MDHEN and SYDVKM. The CDR3 extends over 15 amino acids. With V trimmed by 5 bases and J by 0 bases, 2 bases remained unmatched. The CDR3: CASSTSGDSTDTQYF. The CDR3 nucleotides read TGTGCCAGCAGTACTAGCGGGGACAGCACAGATACGCAGTATTTT. Filled out from reference TRBV28 and TRBJ2-3, the complete variable domain reads DVKVTQSSRYLVKRTGEKVFLECVQDMDHENMFWYRQDPGLGLRLIYFSYDVKMKEKGDIPEGYSVSREKKERFSLILESASTNQTSMYLCASSTSGDSTDTQYFGPGTRLTVL.

The V call is TRBV14, the J call TRBJ2-1, with 9 nucleotides matching TRBD1. Germline V gives CDR1 SGHDN, CDR2 FVKESK. Trimming removed 7 bases from V and 8 bases from J; junction bases left unmatched: 9. This CDR3 has 14 residues. The CDR3 is CASTLKQGADEQFF. In DNA, the CDR3 is TGTGCCAGCACCCTTAAACAGGGGGCGGATGAGCAGTTCTTC. Filled out from reference TRBV14 and TRBJ2-1, the complete variable domain reads EAGVTQFPSHSVIEKGQTVTLRCDPISGHDNLYWYRRVMGKEIKFLLHFVKESKQDESGMPNNRFLAERTGGTYSTLKVQPAELEDSGVYFCASTLKQGADEQFFGPGTRLTVL.

The chain has TRBV5-1 and TRBJ2-3; 10 nucleotides agree with TRBD1. The CDR3 consists of 17 residues. V shed 4 bases, J shed 4 bases, and the junction held 12 bases outside the gene matches. Germline V lookup: CDR1 SGHRS, CDR2 YFSETQ. CDR3 sequence (DNA): TGCGCCAGCAGCCCCGGACAGGGGGGCCGGAACTCAGATACGCAGTATTTT. It specifies CASSPGQGGRNSDTQYF.

The chain employs TRBV7-3 and TRBJ1-5; D not certain. Looked up from germline, CDR1 is SGHTA and CDR2 is FQGTGA. The CDR3 runs to 12 residues. Trimming took off 4 bases at V and 9 bases at J, with 10 bases between the two ends. For the CDR3, the DNA is TGTGCCAGCAGCTCCGTGGGGAGGCCCCAGCATTTT. Amino acid sequence: CASSSVGRPQHF.

The CDR3 bases are TGTGCCAGCAGCCCGCGACAGGGAAGGAGTACTGAAGCTTTCTTT. Protein: CASSPRQGRSTEAFF. The V gene is TRBV9, the J gene TRBJ1-1, with 7 bases fitting TRBD1. This CDR3 comprises 15 residues. Per germline, CDR1 SGDLS and CDR2 YYNGEE. V shed 4 bases, J shed 5 bases, and the junction held 11 bases outside the gene matches.

The chain couples TRBV4-1 to TRBJ2-1; TRBD2 aligns across 10 bases. The germline gives CDR1 MGHRA, CDR2 YSYEKL. V lost 0 bases to trimming and J lost 8 bases; unmatched junction nucleotides: 10. The CDR3 is made up of 17 amino acids. CDR3 DNA: TGCGCCAGCAGCCAAGATCCTAGCGGGGGAATTCGGTATGAGCAGTTCTTC. Its translation: CASSQDPSGGIRYEQFF.

V gene TRBV7-6 combines with J gene TRBJ2-2; a possible D gene is TRBD1 (5 bases). The CDR3 is 15 residues long. Germline CDR1 is SGHVS and CDR2 is FNYEAQ. Between the trimmed V and J ends, which lost 2 bases and 4 bases, there was a span of 11 bases. CDR3 nucleotides: TGTGCCAGCAGCTTATCCGGACACTTCACCGGGGAGCTGTTTTTT. Translating gives CASSLSGHFTGELFF.

The chain links TRBV3-1 (or the pseudogene TRBV3-2) to TRBJ2-2, with 7 positions matching TRBD1. Germline CDR1 LGHDT, CDR2 YNNKEL (reference sequence). The CDR3 sequence is 19 residues long. J was trimmed by 1 base and V by 1 base; bases with no gene match: 12. The CDR3 spells CASSQVVRIRTGNTGELFF. The CDR3 DNA is TGTGCCAGCAGCCAAGTCGTGAGAATCCGGACAGGGAACACCGGGGAGCTGTTTTTT.

The chain joins TRBV5-1 to TRBJ1-1; TRBD1 aligns across 10 bases. After removal of 5 bases from V and 7 bases from J, the junction contained 5 bases not matched to a gene. There are 13 residues in the CDR3. The germline gives CDR1 SGHRS, CDR2 YFSETQ. The CDR3 here is CASRSGQGGEAFF. The CDR3 DNA sequence: TGCGCCAGCAGGTCCGGACAGGGGGGTGAAGCTTTCTTT.